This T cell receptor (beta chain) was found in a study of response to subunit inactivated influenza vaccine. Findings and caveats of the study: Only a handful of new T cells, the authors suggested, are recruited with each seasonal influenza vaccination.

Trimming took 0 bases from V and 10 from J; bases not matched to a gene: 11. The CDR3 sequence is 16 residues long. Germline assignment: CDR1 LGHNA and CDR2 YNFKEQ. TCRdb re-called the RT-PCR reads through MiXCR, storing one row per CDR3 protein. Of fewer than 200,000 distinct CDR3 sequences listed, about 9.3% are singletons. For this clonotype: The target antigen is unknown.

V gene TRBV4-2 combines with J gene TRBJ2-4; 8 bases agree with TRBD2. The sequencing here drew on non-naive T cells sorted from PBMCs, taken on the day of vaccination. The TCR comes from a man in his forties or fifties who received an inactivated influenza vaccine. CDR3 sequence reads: CASSQDLASGGTIQYF. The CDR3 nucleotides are TGTGCCAGCAGCCAAGATCTTGCCAGCGGGGGAACAATTCAGTACTTC.